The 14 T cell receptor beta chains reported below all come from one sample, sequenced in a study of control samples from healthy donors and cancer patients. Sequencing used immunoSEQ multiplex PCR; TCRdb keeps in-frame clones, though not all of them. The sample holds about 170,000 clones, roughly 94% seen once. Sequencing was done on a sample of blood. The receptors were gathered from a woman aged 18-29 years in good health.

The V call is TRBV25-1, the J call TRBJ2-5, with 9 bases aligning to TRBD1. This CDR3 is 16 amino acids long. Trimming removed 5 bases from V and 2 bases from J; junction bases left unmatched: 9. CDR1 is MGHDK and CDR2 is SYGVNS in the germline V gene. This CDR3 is CASSLPGQGWQETQYF. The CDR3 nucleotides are TGTGCCAGCAGTCTACCGGGACAGGGTTGGCAAGAGACCCAGTACTTC.

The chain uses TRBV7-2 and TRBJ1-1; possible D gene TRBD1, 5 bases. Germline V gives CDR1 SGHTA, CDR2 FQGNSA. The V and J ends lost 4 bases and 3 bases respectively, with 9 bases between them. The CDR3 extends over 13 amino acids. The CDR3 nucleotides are TGTGCCAGCAGCTGGGGGATGGACACTGAAGCTTTCTTT. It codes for CASSWGMDTEAFF.

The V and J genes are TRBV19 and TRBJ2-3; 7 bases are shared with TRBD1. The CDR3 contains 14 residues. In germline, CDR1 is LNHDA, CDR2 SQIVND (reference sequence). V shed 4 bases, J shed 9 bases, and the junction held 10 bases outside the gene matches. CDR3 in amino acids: CASSSLLTGVTQYF. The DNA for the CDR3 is TGTGCCAGTAGTAGCCTCCTTACAGGGGTGACGCAGTATTTT.

The CDR3 here is CASSLAPSGSGGYYGYTF. DNA of the CDR3: TGTGCCAGCAGCTTAGCCCCCTCCGGGTCGGGAGGGTACTATGGCTACACCTTC. This chain uses TRBV7-2 with TRBJ1-2; D gene uncertain. Per the germline V gene, CDR1 is SGHTA and CDR2 is FQGNSA. V lost 0 bases and J lost 3, with 20 bases in between. The CDR3 is made up of 18 amino acids.

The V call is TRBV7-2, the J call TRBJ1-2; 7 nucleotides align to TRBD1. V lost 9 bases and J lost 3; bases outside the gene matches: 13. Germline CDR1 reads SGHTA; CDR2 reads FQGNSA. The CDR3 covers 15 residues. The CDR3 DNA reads TGTGCCAGTTTGGTACCGGGACAGACTGACTATGGCTACACCTTC. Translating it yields CASLVPGQTDYGYTF.

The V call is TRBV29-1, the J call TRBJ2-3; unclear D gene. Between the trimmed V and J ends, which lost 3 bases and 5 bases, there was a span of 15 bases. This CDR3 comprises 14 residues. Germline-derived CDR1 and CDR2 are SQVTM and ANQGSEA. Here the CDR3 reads CSVDGVFLGDTQYF. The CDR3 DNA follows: TGCAGCGTTGATGGTGTTTTCTTGGGAGATACGCAGTATTTT.

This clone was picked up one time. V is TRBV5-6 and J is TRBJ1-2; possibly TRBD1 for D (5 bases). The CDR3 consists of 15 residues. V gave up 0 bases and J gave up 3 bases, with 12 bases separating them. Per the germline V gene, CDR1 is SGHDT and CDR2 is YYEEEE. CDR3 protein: CASSLEGRIYYGYTF. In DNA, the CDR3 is TGTGCCAGCAGCTTGGAGGGACGGATCTACTATGGCTACACCTTC.

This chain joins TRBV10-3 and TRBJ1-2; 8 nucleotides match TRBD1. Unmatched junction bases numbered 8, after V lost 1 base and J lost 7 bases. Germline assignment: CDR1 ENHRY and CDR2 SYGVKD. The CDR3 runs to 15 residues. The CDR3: CAISEWTGMVTGYTF. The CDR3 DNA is TGTGCCATCAGTGAGTGGACAGGGATGGTAACTGGCTACACCTTC.

CDR3 protein: CASGQVNTEAFF. In nucleotides, the CDR3 is TGTGCCAGCGGACAGGTGAACACTGAAGCTTTCTTT. The rearrangement joins TRBV5-4 to TRBJ1-1, with 7 bases that match TRBD1. The V and J ends lost 7 bases and 0 bases, in that order; junction bases with no gene match: 0. CDR3 length: 12 amino acids. The germline V gene encodes CDR1 SGHNT and CDR2 YYREEE (reference sequence).

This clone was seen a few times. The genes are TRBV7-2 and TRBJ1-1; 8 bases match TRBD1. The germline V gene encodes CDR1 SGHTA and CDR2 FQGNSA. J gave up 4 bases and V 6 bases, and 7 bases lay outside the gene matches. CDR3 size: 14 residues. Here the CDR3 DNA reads TGTGCCAGCAGACTCCAGGGGGCCGGCACTGAAGCTTTCTTT. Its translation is CASRLQGAGTEAFF.

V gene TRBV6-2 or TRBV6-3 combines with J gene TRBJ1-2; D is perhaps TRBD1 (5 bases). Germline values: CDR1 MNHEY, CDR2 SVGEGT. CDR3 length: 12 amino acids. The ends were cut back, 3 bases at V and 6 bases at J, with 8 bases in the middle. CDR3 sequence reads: CASSYGTHGYTF. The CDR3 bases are TGTGCCAGCAGTTATGGGACCCATGGCTACACCTTC.

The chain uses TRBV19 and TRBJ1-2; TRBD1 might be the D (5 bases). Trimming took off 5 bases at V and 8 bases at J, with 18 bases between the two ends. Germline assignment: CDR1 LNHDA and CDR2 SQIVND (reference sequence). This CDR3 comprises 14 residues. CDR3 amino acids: CASSEELRGFGYTF. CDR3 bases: TGTGCCAGTAGTGAAGAGCTGCGGGGGTTCGGCTACACCTTC.

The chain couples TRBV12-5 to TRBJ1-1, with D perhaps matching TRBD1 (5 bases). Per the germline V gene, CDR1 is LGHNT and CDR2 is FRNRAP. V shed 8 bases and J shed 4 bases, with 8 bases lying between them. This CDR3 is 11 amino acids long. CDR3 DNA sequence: TGTGCTAGTCTGAGGGGCACTGAAGCTTTCTTT. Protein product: CASLRGTEAFF.

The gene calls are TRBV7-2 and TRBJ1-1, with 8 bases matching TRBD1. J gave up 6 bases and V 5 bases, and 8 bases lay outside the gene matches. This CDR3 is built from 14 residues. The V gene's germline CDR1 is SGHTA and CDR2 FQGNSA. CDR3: CASSPTGAFPEAFF. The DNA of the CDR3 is TGTGCCAGCAGCCCGACAGGGGCATTCCCTGAAGCTTTCTTT.